The 22 T cell receptor beta chains in this list originate from one sample, sequenced in a study of EBV T-cell therapy then PD-1 blockade in nasopharyngeal carcinoma. The antigens of these receptors remain unknown. Sequencing used immunoSEQ multiplex PCR; TCRdb keeps in-frame clones, though not all of them. The sample lists tens of thousands of clones, approximately 83% occurring once. Treatment given: AdE1-LMPpoly-expanded autologous EBV-specific T-cell therapy followed by anti-PD-1 nivolumab. Here the sequenced sample was CD8+ T cells from blood, taken at day -245 from a patient whose treatment included autologous EBV-specific T cells and nivolumab. The receptors were sampled from a man aged 35-49 years with nasopharyngeal carcinoma.

V usage is TRBV28 and J usage is TRBJ2-1, with D maybe TRBD2 (6 bases). V was trimmed by 1 base and J by 4 bases, leaving 11 bases between them. Germline V gene sequence: CDR1 MDHEN, CDR2 SYDVKM. The CDR3 is made up of 15 amino acids. The CDR3 DNA reads TGTGCCAGCAGTTTATATGCGGGGACGTACAATGAGCAGTTCTTC. Translated: CASSLYAGTYNEQFF.

This chain links TRBV4-2 with TRBJ1-3; D is uncertain. V lost 0 bases and J lost 0, with 12 bases in between. The CDR3 sequence is 17 residues long. Germline assignment: CDR1 LGHNA and CDR2 YNFKEQ. The CDR3 DNA sequence: TGTGCCAGCAGCCAAGATAGTGGCCGGTCCTCTGGAAACACCATATATTTT. This sequence encodes CASSQDSGRSSGNTIYF.

This clone was seen only a few times. The J gene is TRBJ2-7, the V gene TRBV6-4, with D possibly being TRBD1 (6 bases). V lost 5 bases to trimming and J lost 4 bases, with 15 bases between them. CDR3 length equals 14 residues. Per germline, CDR1 MRHNA and CDR2 SNTAGT. CDR3 bases: TGTGCCAGCAGTCCCCACCAGGACAGTTACGAGCAGTACTTC. Its protein is CASSPHQDSYEQYF.

The chain is built from TRBV4-3 and TRBJ1-5; D not resolved. Germline CDR1 is LGHNA and CDR2 is YSLEER. V lost 0 bases to trimming and J lost 6 bases, with 12 bases between them. The CDR3 runs to 15 residues. The CDR3 here is CASSQDGSGIQPQHF. The CDR3 region has the DNA TGCGCCAGCAGCCAAGACGGGTCAGGAATTCAGCCCCAGCATTTT.

This chain connects TRBV6-2 or TRBV6-3 to TRBJ2-7; 9 bases map to TRBD1. The germline V gene has CDR1 MNHEY and CDR2 SVGEGT. After removal of 4 bases from V and 0 bases from J, the junction contained 10 bases not matched to a gene. This CDR3 has 17 residues. In DNA form, the CDR3 reads TGTGCCAGCAGTTTAGGGACAGGGTTTCTGAGCTCCTACGAGCAGTACTTC. This sequence encodes CASSLGTGFLSSYEQYF.

This clone is a singleton in its sample. This chain connects TRBV5-1 to TRBJ2-7; D ambiguous. V was pared by 0 bases and J by 12 bases, with 19 bases between. Germline V gene sequence: CDR1 SGHRS, CDR2 YFSETQ. The CDR3 length is 14 residues. The CDR3, as DNA: TGCGCCAGCAGCTTGGAGTTTTTCGCAGGCTGGGCGTACTTC. Translating it yields CASSLEFFAGWAYF.

The chain uses TRBV27 and TRBJ2-1; D perhaps matches TRBD1 (6 bases). CDR1 MNHEY and CDR2 SMNVEV come from the germline V gene (reference sequence). The CDR3 has 12 residues. V was pared by 8 bases and J by 2 bases, with 7 bases between. In DNA form, the CDR3 reads TGTGCCAGCCGGACAGCCTACAATGAGCAGTTCTTC. This sequence encodes CASRTAYNEQFF.

The chain couples TRBV19 to TRBJ1-1; tentatively, D is TRBD1 (5 bases). The CDR3 consists of 17 residues. With 5 bases removed from V and 0 bases from J, the gap between germline ends came to 19 bases. Germline V gives CDR1 LNHDA, CDR2 SQIVND (reference sequence). CDR3 amino acids: CASSLRSRGRVNTEAFF. The CDR3 region has the DNA TGTGCCAGTAGTCTAAGGTCAAGGGGTCGGGTGAACACTGAAGCTTTCTTT. Full variable domain (outside the CDR3, taken from reference TRBV19 and TRBJ1-1): DGGITQSPKYLFRKEGQNVTLSCEQNLNHDAMYWYRQDPGQGLRLIYYSQIVNDFQKGDIAEGYSVSREKKESFPLTVTSAQKNPTAFYLCASSLRSRGRVNTEAFFGQGTRLTVV.

The genes are TRBV27 and TRBJ1-1; a possible D gene is TRBD1 (5 bases). The CDR3 runs 12 residues. In germline, CDR1 is MNHEY, CDR2 SMNVEV (reference sequence). V lost 7 bases and J 5 bases, leaving 11 bases between the germline ends. This CDR3 reads CASTSGGTEAFF. CDR3 bases: TGTGCCAGCACGAGTGGGGGGACTGAAGCTTTCTTT.

This chain links TRBV5-6 with TRBJ2-5; TRBD1 might be the D (6 bases). Trimming pared 4 bases from V and 5 bases from J, leaving 18 bases between. The CDR3 extends over 15 amino acids. Germline CDR1 is SGHDT and CDR2 is YYEEEE. The CDR3 loop reads CASSPATGWYETQYF. As DNA, the CDR3 is TGTGCCAGCAGCCCTGCCACAGGGTGGTACGAGACCCAGTACTTC.

The V gene is TRBV5-1, the J gene TRBJ1-2; maybe TRBD1 (6 bases). Trimming took 3 bases from V and 0 from J, leaving 12 bases between them. The germline CDR1 and CDR2 sequences are SGHRS and YFSETQ. The CDR3 is 15 amino acids. CDR3 sequence reads: CASSSGTKANYGYTF. The CDR3 DNA reads TGCGCCAGCAGCTCCGGGACAAAAGCTAACTATGGCTACACCTTC.

This clone was seen a single time. This chain joins TRBV7-6 and TRBJ2-2, with 7 bases matching TRBD2. This CDR3 is built from 16 residues. J gave up 1 base and V 1 base, and 3 bases lay outside the gene matches. In germline, CDR1 is SGHVS, CDR2 FNYEAQ. Written as DNA, the CDR3 is TGTGCCAGCAGCTTAGAACCTAGCGGGAACACCGGGGAGCTGTTTTTT. Translating gives CASSLEPSGNTGELFF.

The rearrangement joins TRBV2 to TRBJ1-2, with D unclear. The CDR3 length is 11 residues. The germline V gene has CDR1 SNHLY and CDR2 FYNNEI. Trimming removed 5 bases from V and 10 bases from J, with 11 bases in between. The CDR3 coding sequence is TGTGCCAGCAGTCGAACTACCTTCTACACCTTC. It specifies CASSRTTFYTF.

CDR3 DNA sequence: TGTGCCAGTAGTATAGCTAGCAATCAGCCCCAGCATTTT. Translated: CASSIASNQPQHF. J is TRBJ1-5 and V is TRBV19; D is ambiguous. Germline V gives CDR1 LNHDA, CDR2 SQIVND (reference sequence). The CDR3 contains 13 residues. Deletions cut 1 base from V and 0 bases from J, with 1 base between.

The genes are TRBV7-2 and TRBJ1-3; no firm D call. V lost 4 bases and J lost 0, with 19 bases in between. Germline loops: CDR1 SGHTA, CDR2 FQGNSA. CDR3 length: 18 residues. The CDR3 region has the DNA TGTGCCAGCAGCTCAAGGGTCTCCTTAGCGAGCTCTGGAAACACCATATATTTT. Residues: CASSSRVSLASSGNTIYF.

The chain has TRBV6-6 and TRBJ1-4, with D maybe TRBD1 (5 bases). There are 16 residues in the CDR3. Germline CDR1 MNHNY, CDR2 SVGAGI (reference sequence). The V gene lost 2 bases and the J gene lost 5 bases, with 15 bases spanning the gap. The CDR3 nucleotides are TGTGCCAGCAGTTACGTGAGGGACGTACGGAATGAAAAACTGTTTTTT. This encodes CASSYVRDVRNEKLFF.

The V call is TRBV7-6, the J call TRBJ1-6; no clear D gene. This CDR3 has 13 residues. Germline-derived CDR1 and CDR2 are SGHVS and FNYEAQ. V was trimmed by 1 base and J by 6 bases, leaving 4 bases between them. The DNA of the CDR3 is TGTGCCAGCAGCTTAGGGGGTAATTCACCCCTCCACTTT. This translates into CASSLGGNSPLHF.

J is TRBJ2-3 and V is TRBV7-3; the match to TRBD2 covers 8 bases. The germline V gene has CDR1 SGHTA and CDR2 FQGTGA. CDR3 length: 15 amino acids. The trim removed 5 bases at V and 6 bases at J, leaving 10 bases unmatched. The CDR3 reads CASSLGAGGVDTQYF. CDR3 in DNA: TGTGCCAGCAGCCTCGGGGCGGGGGGCGTGGATACGCAGTATTTT.

The V call is TRBV6-2 or TRBV6-3, the J call TRBJ2-7, with 9 bases aligning to TRBD1. CDR1 and CDR2 (germline): MNHEY, SVGEGT. The V gene end was trimmed by 3 bases and the J gene end by 2 bases; junction bases not matched to a gene: 8. This CDR3 is built from 16 residues. CDR3 sequence (DNA): TGTGCCAGCAGTTATGGGCCGACAGGGGGGACCTACGAGCAGTACTTC. Encoded protein: CASSYGPTGGTYEQYF.

The chain recombines TRBV7-9 with TRBJ2-5; 14 bases are a match to TRBD2. The V gene end was trimmed by 7 bases and the J gene end by 5 bases; junction bases not matched to a gene: 9. The CDR3 runs to 16 residues. Germline values: CDR1 SEHNR, CDR2 FQNEAQ (reference sequence). The CDR3 DNA reads TGTGCCAGCACCCCGTGGACTAGCGGGGGGCGGGAGACCCAGTACTTC. Translating gives CASTPWTSGGRETQYF.

The sample holds one count of this clone. V gene TRBV4-3 combines with J gene TRBJ1-6; D not certain. Germline V gene data show CDR1 as LGHNA and CDR2 as YSLEER. The CDR3 totals 15 residues. Trimming took off 0 bases at V and 9 bases at J, with 12 bases between the two ends. Here the CDR3 DNA reads TGCGCCAGCAGCCAAGATCCAACGGATGCTTCACCCCTCCACTTT. The encoded protein is CASSQDPTDASPLHF.

This clone was counted between two and nine times. CDR3 sequence reads: CATSDLSTDQPQHF. For the CDR3, the DNA is TGTGCCACCAGTGATTTATCGACAGATCAGCCCCAGCATTTT. The chain couples TRBV24-1 to TRBJ1-5; TRBD1 might be the D (5 bases). Germline-derived CDR1 and CDR2 are KGHDR and SFDVKD. This CDR3 contains 14 residues. Trimming left V 1 base short and J 5 bases short, with 8 bases between.